This T cell receptor beta chain was recorded in a study of T cells after yellow fever vaccination (dated by TCRdb to the late 2010s). At the level of the whole study: Libraries from fractions with low cell numbers were prepared with the SMART-Seq v4 Ultra Low Input RNA kit. Bulk TCR alpha and beta repertoires were sequenced longitudinally to track T-cell clones before and after primary and booster YFV17D yellow fever vaccination. Two healthy male donors, one aged 18 to 30 and one aged 30 to 40 years, made up the cohort. Blood was collected at multiple timepoints before and after primary and secondary immunization, and bulk PBMC replicates and cell subsets were isolated. General findings and caveats noted by the study authors: Computational filtering was required because FACS-sorted repertoires could contain abundant contaminating clonotypes from the bulk population. Most clones expanded after primary vaccination (96% of CD4 and around 88% of CD8) were re-detected after the booster, suggesting that broad memory maintenance occurred. A small fraction of clonotypes showed up in both the CD4 and CD8 compartments, probably as a result of convergent recombination. The secondary T-cell response was weaker than the primary response but faster, peaking on day 5 instead of day 15. Because only a couple of donors were included in the study, the extent to which the findings can be generalized is limited.

TCR cDNA was made using 5'RACE template switching, a step that added a universal primer site and unique molecular identifiers. Priming for cDNA synthesis came from both the TCR alpha and TCR beta constant segments. Library amplification used two PCR steps, and the second PCR step added sample barcodes and sequencing adapters. Sequencing of libraries was performed on Illumina HiSeq 2500 (2x100 bp) or NovaSeq (2x150 bp). The authors processed their data as follows. Reads were demultiplexed and collapsed into UMI consensus sequences with MIGEC, and V(D)J alignment was performed with MiXCR. Clonotypes responding to the vaccine were identified with edgeR on replicate PBMC samples, with the criteria of FDR below 0.01 and a log2 fold change above 5 up to day 15. Each bulk clonotype received a CD4 or CD8 identity based on whether the sequenced CD4 or CD8 repertoire contained that clonotype at higher abundance. TCRdb applied fastp at Q25 and MiXCR to the public reads, then kept only in-frame beta chains. CDR3 protein duplicates are merged, each entry listing the most common genes and DNA. TCRdb's processing, not the study's, gives the V and J calls here. The sample profile shows 50,000 or so distinct CDR3 sequences; 7.1% of them were found once. Of the sample, about 40% is held by the ten largest clones.

This clonotype was recorded a few times. Its target antigen remains unknown. No base qualities exist here, and no much larger clone lies one base off it. The intended sense of this specimen's treatment or condition label: live attenuated yellow fever vaccine strain. A standard Ficoll-Paque protocol was used to isolate PBMCs from peripheral blood. Dynabeads CD4 and CD8 positive selection kits were used to isolate CD4 and CD8 T-cell fractions. TriZol was used to extract RNA from bulk PBMCs, CD4 and CD8 fractions, and dextramer-positive and dextramer-negative fractions. The clonotype was recovered from a man aged 18 to 29 who received the YFV17D yellow fever vaccine. The specimen was CD8+ T cells sorted from PBMCs, collected on the day of the first yellow fever vaccination.

The CDR3 corresponds to CASSSAGGRGETQYF. The bases read TGTGCCAGCAGCTCGGCGGGGGGGCGAGGAGAGACCCAGTACTTC. The chain is made from TRBV7-2 and TRBJ2-5, with 9 bases aligning to TRBD2. From its cysteine to its phenylalanine, the CDR3 spans 15 amino acids. Only the CDR3 part of the read is kept: 45 bases, read in frame from the first base. CDR1 and CDR2, looked up from the germline V gene, are SGHTA and FQGNSA. Compared with germline, V lacks 4 bases and J lacks 4 bases; bases without a gene match: 7. With the portions outside the CDR3 filled from the reference TRBV7-2 and TRBJ2-5 genes, the complete variable region becomes GAGVSQSPSNKVTEKGKDVELRCDPISGHTALYWYRQSLGQGLEFLIYFQGNSAPDKSGLPSDRFSAERTGGSVSTLTIQRTQQEDSAVYLCASSSAGGRGETQYFGPGTRLLVL.